A single sample is the source of the 26 T cell receptor beta chains below, sequenced in a study of shared clonotypes between healthy human individuals. CD45RO negativity and positive selection for CCR7 defined naive CD8 cells, a population that excluded terminally differentiated effector memory CD45RA+ cells. Profiled with immunoSEQ multiplex PCR; TCRdb holds only in-frame clones, not every one. The sample yields about 680,000 clones, about 90% seen once. The specimen sequenced was naive CD8+ T cells sorted from blood. These receptor sequences come from a man aged 25 to 40 in good health.

V usage is TRBV7-9 and J usage is TRBJ2-5; 7 bases are shared with TRBD1. The germline V gene has CDR1 SEHNR and CDR2 FQNEAQ (reference sequence). There are 14 residues in the CDR3. With 5 bases clipped from V and 4 bases from J, the junction kept 7 bases outside the gene matches. CDR3 region: CASSQWTGVETQYF. In DNA, the CDR3 is TGTGCCAGCAGCCAGTGGACAGGAGTAGAGACCCAGTACTTC. Full variable domain (rest looked up from reference TRBV7-9 and TRBJ2-5): DTGVSQNPRHKITKRGQNVTFRCDPISEHNRLYWYRQTLGQGPEFLTYFQNEAQLEKSRLLSDRFSAERPKGSFSTLEIQRTEQGDSAMYLCASSQWTGVETQYFGPGTRLLVL.

The rearrangement uses TRBV4-3 and TRBJ1-2; D remains ambiguous. The CDR3 has 14 residues. Germline lookup yields CDR1 LGHNA and CDR2 YSLEER. The V and J ends lost 0 bases and 2 bases respectively, with 7 bases between them. Written as DNA, the CDR3 is TGCGCCAGCAGCCAAGATCAGAGAAACTATGGCTACACCTTC. This encodes CASSQDQRNYGYTF.

Turning to this clone: At the DNA level, this CDR3 is encoded by other sequences in the same sample as well. The V and J genes are TRBV6-5 and TRBJ2-1; D remains unclear. The CDR3 contains 13 residues. Trimming removed 0 bases from V and 7 bases from J, with 7 bases in between. Germline V gives CDR1 MNHEY, CDR2 SVGAGI. The CDR3 is CASSYSGLNEQFF. CDR3 DNA sequence: TGTGCCAGCAGTTACTCGGGGTTAAATGAGCAGTTCTTC.

The DNA for the CDR3 is TGTGCCAGCACGGCTGACGGAGGAAAGAAGGCAGATACGCAGTATTTT. It encodes CASTADGGKKADTQYF. V and J are TRBV9 and TRBJ2-3; D is possibly TRBD2 (5 bases). Trimming left V 6 bases short and J 4 bases short, with 21 bases between. This CDR3 is 16 amino acids long. Germline values: CDR1 SGDLS, CDR2 YYNGEE.

On this clone itself: Other DNA variants within this sample encode the same CDR3. V gene TRBV7-9 combines with J gene TRBJ2-7; 9 bases fit TRBD2. Germline V gene lookup returns CDR1 SEHNR and CDR2 FQNEAQ (reference sequence). This CDR3 comprises 15 residues. The ends lost 1 base at V and 3 bases at J; junction bases unmatched: 4. Here the CDR3 DNA reads TGTGCCAGCAGCTTAGTTGCTAGCGGGATCTACGAGCAGTACTTC. Translating it yields CASSLVASGIYEQYF.

This rearrangement joins TRBV20-1 to TRBJ2-1; 8 nucleotides align to TRBD1. Germline CDR1 and CDR2: DFQATT and SNEGSKA (reference sequence). The CDR3 totals 11 residues. The V gene end was trimmed by 6 bases and the J gene end by 12 bases; junction bases not matched to a gene: 7. The CDR3 region is CSAPRQGWQFF. In DNA, the CDR3 is TGCAGTGCCCCAAGACAGGGGTGGCAGTTCTTC.

The chain is built from TRBV29-1 and TRBJ2-3; no firm D call. Deletions cut 7 bases from V and 4 bases from J, with 9 bases between. The CDR3 contains 11 residues. CDR1 and CDR2 (germline): SQVTM, ANQGSEA. CDR3 coding DNA: TGCAGCGCCTTATTGGCAGATACGCAGTATTTT. Translation: CSALLADTQYF.

The chain recombines TRBV27 with TRBJ2-7, with no clear D. From germline, CDR1 is MNHEY and CDR2 SMNVEV (reference sequence). This CDR3 is built from 15 residues. Trimming stripped 0 bases from V and 2 bases from J, with 11 bases between. CDR3 nucleotides: TGTGCCAGCAGTTTATCGCTCGGGTTGACCTACGAGCAGTACTTC. Translation gives CASSLSLGLTYEQYF.

This rearrangement joins TRBV7-9 to TRBJ2-5; 11 bases line up with TRBD2. The CDR3 is 16 residues long. Germline CDR1 SEHNR, CDR2 FQNEAQ (reference sequence). Trimming at V came to 4 bases and at J to 0 bases, leaving 4 bases not matched to a gene. The CDR3 loop is CASSSILAGDQETQYF. In DNA, the CDR3 is TGTGCCAGCAGCTCCATACTAGCGGGAGACCAAGAGACCCAGTACTTC.

About this clone itself: This may stem from a read error, because a much larger clone lies one nucleotide away. This specimen includes other DNA sequences encoding the same CDR3. The J gene is TRBJ2-7, the V gene TRBV2; D gene ambiguous. CDR3 length: 11 amino acids. The germline CDR1 and CDR2 sequences are SNHLY and FYNNEI. V lost 8 bases and J 0 bases, leaving 5 bases between the germline ends. The CDR3 bases are TGTGCCAGCCGTTCCTCCTACGAGCAGTACTTC. Residues: CASRSSYEQYF.

V gene TRBV11-2 combines with J gene TRBJ2-5, with TRBD2 as a possible D gene (6 bases). Germline V lookup: CDR1 SGHAT, CDR2 FQNNGV. The CDR3 contains 16 residues. With 5 bases removed from V and 4 bases from J, the gap between germline ends came to 20 bases. The CDR3 loop is CASSTFGRGRGETQYF. The CDR3 DNA follows: TGTGCCAGCAGCACCTTCGGGCGAGGGCGGGGAGAGACCCAGTACTTC. The full variable domain, rest sourced from reference TRBV11-2 and TRBJ2-5, is EAGVAQSPRYKIIEKRQSVAFWCNPISGHATLYWYQQILGQGPKLLIQFQNNGVVDDSQLPKDRFSAERLKGVDSTLKIQPAKLEDSAVYLCASSTFGRGRGETQYFGPGTRLLVL.

The V gene is TRBV7-2, the J gene TRBJ2-7; possibly TRBD1 for D (5 bases). CDR3 length: 12 amino acids. The ends were cut back, 5 bases at V and 4 bases at J, with 9 bases in the middle. The germline V gene has CDR1 SGHTA and CDR2 FQGNSA. CDR3 protein: CASSQTGYEQYF. DNA of the CDR3: TGTGCCAGCAGCCAAACAGGTTACGAGCAGTACTTC.

J is TRBJ2-4 and V is TRBV6-1; the match to TRBD1 covers 7 bases. V shed 5 bases and J 8 bases; nucleotides not matched to a gene: 9. Germline CDR1 reads MNHNS; CDR2 reads SASEGT. The CDR3 is 14 residues long. The CDR3 DNA reads as TGTGCCAGCAGTCCCGGGACAGTTGGGGACATTCAGTACTTC. It codes for CASSPGTVGDIQYF.

The chain is built from TRBV7-9 and TRBJ1-1, with 7 bases that match TRBD1. The germline V gene encodes CDR1 SEHNR and CDR2 FQNEAQ (reference sequence). The V and J ends lost 4 bases and 6 bases, in that order; junction bases with no gene match: 2. The CDR3 is made up of 12 amino acids. The CDR3 DNA sequence: TGTGCCAGCAGCTCCGGACAGGCTGAAGCTTTCTTT. Its protein is CASSSGQAEAFF.

V and J are TRBV9 and TRBJ2-7; 10 nucleotides match TRBD1. The V gene's germline CDR1 is SGDLS and CDR2 YYNGEE. V shed 4 bases and J 3 bases; nucleotides not matched to a gene: 4. This CDR3 is 14 amino acids long. The CDR3 reads CASSSRTGGYEQYF. The CDR3, as DNA: TGTGCCAGCAGCTCGAGGACAGGGGGCTACGAGCAGTACTTC.

This chain joins TRBV5-1 and TRBJ2-1, with D unresolved. Trimming took off 3 bases at V and 5 bases at J, with 12 bases between the two ends. CDR1 and CDR2 (germline): SGHRS, YFSETQ. The CDR3 is 14 residues long. The chain's CDR3 is CASSWAEQNNEQFF. CDR3 DNA: TGCGCCAGCAGCTGGGCTGAACAGAACAATGAGCAGTTCTTC.

V and J are TRBV29-1 and TRBJ1-1; tentatively, D is TRBD1 (5 bases). Trimming shortened V by 0 bases and J by 4 bases, and 15 bases separated the two germline ends. The germline CDR1 and CDR2 sequences are SQVTM and ANQGSEA. The length of the CDR3 is 15 residues. CDR3 protein: CSVEDFGRAGTEAFF. DNA of the CDR3: TGCAGCGTTGAAGATTTTGGCAGGGCGGGCACTGAAGCTTTCTTT. Drawing the rest from reference TRBV29-1 and TRBJ1-1, the complete variable domain is SAVISQKPSRDICQRGTSLTIQCQVDSQVTMMFWYRQQPGQSLTLIATANQGSEATYESGFVIDKFPISRPNLTFSTLTVSNMSPEDSSIYLCSVEDFGRAGTEAFFGQGTRLTVV.

The chain combines TRBV21-1 with TRBJ2-7; the table's D call of TRBD2 was not tested on the DNA. TRBV21-1 is a known pseudogene. This CDR3 spans 19 amino acids. In nucleotides, the CDR3 is TGTGCCAGCAGCACCCGTGTCCGAGTTCAATTCGAAAGCTCCTACGAGCAGTACTTC. Translation: CASSTRVRVQFESSYEQYF.

The genes are TRBV29-1 and TRBJ2-1; D is undetermined. Trimming cost V 0 bases and J 10 bases, with 7 bases left between them. The CDR3 runs 11 residues. Germline V CDR1 and CDR2: SQVTM, ANQGSEA. The DNA of the CDR3 is TGCAGCGTTGAAGATATAAGCGAGCAGTTCTTC. It codes for CSVEDISEQFF.

For this clone: Other DNA sequences in this specimen translate into the identical CDR3. The chain recombines TRBV6-5 with TRBJ2-5; tentative D call: TRBD1 (6 bases). The CDR3 length is 14 residues. The V end lost 3 bases, the J end lost 2 bases, and 10 bases lay between the germline ends. Germline loops: CDR1 MNHEY, CDR2 SVGAGI. The CDR3 DNA is TGTGCCAGCAGTTATTCAGGGGCGCAAGAGACCCAGTACTTC. Protein: CASSYSGAQETQYF.

The CDR3 reads CASSAPQRTYEQYF. Written as DNA, the CDR3 is TGTGCCAGCAGCGCCCCACAGCGAACCTACGAGCAGTACTTC. The V call is TRBV7-9, the J call TRBJ2-7; D gene ambiguous. V was clipped by 5 bases and J by 2 bases, with 13 bases between them. The CDR3 covers 14 residues. From germline, CDR1 is SEHNR and CDR2 FQNEAQ (reference sequence). Using reference TRBV7-9 and TRBJ2-7 for the parts outside the CDR3, the full variable domain is DTGVSQNPRHKITKRGQNVTFRCDPISEHNRLYWYRQTLGQGPEFLTYFQNEAQLEKSRLLSDRFSAERPKGSFSTLEIQRTEQGDSAMYLCASSAPQRTYEQYFGPGTRLTVT.

This clone was seen only once. Its ends do not fully match the called genes, so a read error is possible. The chain combines TRBV11-2 with TRBJ2-7; tentative D call: TRBD2 (6 bases). The CDR3 totals 14 residues. CDR1 and CDR2 from the germline V gene are SGHAT and FQNNGV. CDR3 protein: CASSPYGSSNEQYF. The CDR3 nucleotides read TGTGCCAGCAGCCCCTACGGGAGCTCCAACGAGCAGTACTTC.

The rearrangement uses TRBV5-4 and TRBJ2-7; D uncertain. V shed 0 bases and J shed 3 bases, with 10 bases lying between them. There are 14 residues in the CDR3. Germline assignment: CDR1 SGHNT and CDR2 YYREEE (reference sequence). CDR3 residues: CASSLAWGNYEQYF. CDR3 DNA: TGTGCCAGCAGCTTGGCTTGGGGTAACTACGAGCAGTACTTC.

The V and J genes are TRBV7-9 and TRBJ2-7; 7 nucleotides line up with TRBD2. CDR3 length: 16 amino acids. The V gene end was trimmed by 5 bases and the J gene end by 3 bases; junction bases not matched to a gene: 13. Looked up from germline, CDR1 is SEHNR and CDR2 is FQNEAQ (reference sequence). This CDR3 reads CASSRGSGPLHYEQYF. The DNA for the CDR3 is TGTGCCAGCAGCCGCGGTAGCGGGCCCCTTCACTACGAGCAGTACTTC.

This clone was observed a single time. The V call is TRBV4-2, the J call TRBJ2-1; D uncertain. The CDR3 has 15 residues. The germline V and J ends were trimmed by 4 bases and 5 bases, with 15 bases remaining between them. The germline CDR1 and CDR2 sequences are LGHNA and YNFKEQ. The CDR3 protein is CASSPVIGAHNEQFF. The CDR3 nucleotides are TGTGCCAGCAGCCCAGTGATCGGAGCCCACAATGAGCAGTTCTTC.

J is TRBJ2-7 and V is TRBV25-1; the D is unclear. The germline V and J ends were trimmed by 3 bases and 0 bases, with 6 bases remaining between them. Germline-derived CDR1 and CDR2 are MGHDK and SYGVNS. There are 13 residues in the CDR3. CDR3 coding DNA: TGTGCCAGCAGTGAGGCAGCCTCCTACGAGCAGTACTTC. Its protein product is CASSEAASYEQYF.